The 16 T cell receptor beta chains below come from one sample, sequenced in a study of blood T cell repertoires in COVID-19. Data came from immunoSEQ multiplex PCR; TCRdb stores just in-frame clones and leaves some out. The top ten hold almost 4.5% of the sample, which has approximately 200,000 clones, 86% seen once. The sample taken for sequencing was peripheral blood. The receptors originated from a man aged 50 to 60 with acute or convalescent COVID-19.

The rearrangement uses TRBV5-1 and TRBJ2-7, with D unresolved. CDR1 SGHRS and CDR2 YFSETQ come from the germline V gene. This CDR3 is built from 12 residues. Trimming pared 0 bases from V and 4 bases from J, leaving 5 bases between. The CDR3 bases are TGCGCCAGCAGCTTGGACAAATACGAGCAGTACTTC. It encodes CASSLDKYEQYF.

This clone was counted once. V gene TRBV27 combines with J gene TRBJ2-6; D is possibly TRBD1 (6 bases). Deletions cut 8 bases from V and 0 bases from J, with 11 bases between. Germline V gene data show CDR1 as MNHEY and CDR2 as SMNVEV (reference sequence). CDR3 length: 15 amino acids. In DNA, the CDR3 is TGTGCCAGCGTATCCAGGGGCTCTGGGGCCAACGTCCTGACTTTC. Translation gives CASVSRGSGANVLTF. Supplemented by reference TRBV27 and TRBJ2-6, the full variable domain reads EAQVTQNPRYLITVTGKKLTVTCSQNMNHEYMSWYRQDPGLGLRQIYYSMNVEVTDKGDVPEGYKVSRKEKRNFPLILESPSPNQTSLYFCASVSRGSGANVLTFGAGSRLTVL.

V and J are TRBV27 and TRBJ1-2; no definite D call. Trimming stripped 10 bases from V and 1 base from J, with 19 bases between. Germline assignment: CDR1 MNHEY and CDR2 SMNVEV (reference sequence). This CDR3 is 15 amino acids long. The DNA of the CDR3 is TGTGCCATCTCACCCCCGGGGAGGGTTAACTATGGCTACACCTTC. This translates into CAISPPGRVNYGYTF.

By its share, this clone is medium-sized. The chain joins TRBV3-1 (or the pseudogene TRBV3-2) to TRBJ1-4; 11 bases fit TRBD1. This CDR3 region has 14 residues. The V and J ends lost 6 bases and 6 bases, in that order; junction bases with no gene match: 3. CDR1 LGHDT and CDR2 YNNKEL come from the germline V gene (reference sequence). DNA of the CDR3: TGTGCCAGCAGGGACAGGGGGCCGGATGAAAAACTGTTTTTT. Protein: CASRDRGPDEKLFF.

The chain employs TRBV5-1 and TRBJ2-5; perhaps TRBD2 as D (5 bases). V shed 0 bases and J shed 5 bases, with 8 bases lying between them. Germline assignment: CDR1 SGHRS and CDR2 YFSETQ. The CDR3 is 13 amino acids. Here the CDR3 reads CASSLEWEETQYF. In DNA form, the CDR3 reads TGCGCCAGCAGCTTGGAGTGGGAGGAGACCCAGTACTTC.

J is TRBJ1-5 and V is TRBV18; D gene uncertain. V was clipped by 3 bases and J by 0 bases, with 12 bases between them. Germline CDR1 is KGHSH and CDR2 is LQKENI. There are 16 residues in the CDR3. CDR3 in DNA: TGTGCCAGCTCACCCCTGAGGGTAGGTAGCAATCAGCCCCAGCATTTT. Translation: CASSPLRVGSNQPQHF. Complete variable domain (other parts from reference TRBV18 and TRBJ1-5): NAGVMQNPRHLVRRRGQEARLRCSPMKGHSHVYWYRQLPEEGLKFMVYLQKENIIDESGMPKERFSAEFPKEGPSILRIQQVVRGDSAAYFCASSPLRVGSNQPQHFGDGTRLSIL.

This clone came up a few times. J is TRBJ1-1 and V is TRBV19; TRBD1 matches at 7 bases. The CDR3 loop spans 17 amino acids. CDR1 and CDR2 from the germline V gene are LNHDA and SQIVND (reference sequence). Trimming cost V 8 bases and J 6 bases; bases outside gene matches: 21. CDR3 bases: TGTGCCAGTCGGCACGGAACAGGGGTAGGGGGGAATTCTGAAGCTTTCTTT. This encodes CASRHGTGVGGNSEAFF.

The chain uses TRBV30 and TRBJ2-1; TRBD2 agrees at 7 bases. Germline V CDR1 and CDR2: GTSNPN, SVGIG (reference sequence). The CDR3 sequence is 14 residues long. Trimming cost V 1 base and J 3 bases; bases outside gene matches: 3. The CDR3 region is CAWSDSGGYNEQFF. Written as DNA, the CDR3 is TGTGCCTGGAGTGACTCGGGGGGCTACAATGAGCAGTTCTTC.

This clone was observed a single time. The chain has TRBV27 and TRBJ1-2; the match to TRBD1 covers 8 bases. The CDR3 sequence is 15 residues long. The germline gives CDR1 MNHEY, CDR2 SMNVEV (reference sequence). Germline trimming cut 2 bases from V and 3 bases from J; bases unmatched to any gene: 5. As DNA, the CDR3 is TGTGCCAGCAGTTTAATTCCGGGACAGGACTATGGCTACACCTTC. Encoded protein: CASSLIPGQDYGYTF.

The chain joins TRBV11-2 to TRBJ2-5, with D tentatively TRBD1 (6 bases). This CDR3 has 16 residues. In germline, CDR1 is SGHAT, CDR2 FQNNGV. V lost 4 bases and J lost 1, with 16 bases in between. The CDR3 loop is CASSSRSVDSQETQYF. In nucleotides, the CDR3 is TGTGCCAGCAGCTCCCGCTCGGTGGACAGCCAAGAGACCCAGTACTTC.

The rearrangement uses TRBV2 and TRBJ2-5; 9 bases are a match to TRBD1. V dropped 6 bases and J dropped 5; count of bases not matched to a gene: 4. The CDR3 is made up of 13 amino acids. Germline CDR1 SNHLY, CDR2 FYNNEI. The CDR3 loop reads CASRGTGLETQYF. The CDR3 DNA reads TGTGCCAGCAGGGGGACAGGGTTGGAGACCCAGTACTTC.

The gene calls are TRBV5-4 and TRBJ2-7, with 9 nucleotides matching TRBD1. CDR1 and CDR2 from the germline V gene are SGHNT and YYREEE (reference sequence). The CDR3 runs to 16 residues. The junction had 6 bases not matched to a gene; V was cut back by 0 bases and J by 2 bases. The CDR3 region is CASSLGIRDRAYEQYF. CDR3 sequence (DNA): TGTGCCAGCAGCTTGGGAATTAGGGACAGGGCCTACGAGCAGTACTTC.

The DNA for the CDR3 is TGTGCCAGCAGTCGAGGCGCCGGGGACAGGGAGTGGCGGAGGGGCAATCAGCCCCAGCATTTT. Translation gives CASSRGAGDREWRRGNQPQHF. The chain couples TRBV27 to TRBJ1-5; 9 nucleotides match TRBD1. This CDR3 is 21 amino acids long. J gave up 2 bases and V 5 bases, and 22 bases lay outside the gene matches. CDR1 is MNHEY and CDR2 is SMNVEV in the germline V gene (reference sequence).

The chain joins TRBV5-1 to TRBJ2-1; a weak D match, TRBD1 (6 bases). Germline CDR1 SGHRS, CDR2 YFSETQ. The V end was cut by 4 bases, the J end by 1 base, with 12 bases between. The CDR3 totals 15 residues. CDR3 residues: CASSRQGGSYNEQFF. The CDR3 coding sequence is TGCGCCAGCAGCCGCCAAGGGGGTTCCTACAATGAGCAGTTCTTC.

This clone turned up a few times. CDR3 DNA: TGCGCCAGCAGCTACGGCCCCAGGGGGGAAACTGAAGCTTTCTTT. Amino acid sequence: CASSYGPRGETEAFF. The chain has TRBV4-1 and TRBJ1-1, with 7 positions matching TRBD1. V shed 5 bases and J 5 bases; nucleotides not matched to a gene: 11. Germline CDR1 MGHRA, CDR2 YSYEKL. The CDR3 has 15 residues.

The chain combines TRBV2 with TRBJ1-2, with TRBD1 identical over 7 bases. Germline CDR1 SNHLY, CDR2 FYNNEI. V lost 0 bases, J lost 7 bases, and 5 bases stayed unmatched. This CDR3 is 14 amino acids long. CDR3 amino acids: CASSEAGTAGGYTF. CDR3 DNA sequence: TGTGCCAGCAGTGAAGCGGGGACAGCCGGTGGCTACACCTTC.